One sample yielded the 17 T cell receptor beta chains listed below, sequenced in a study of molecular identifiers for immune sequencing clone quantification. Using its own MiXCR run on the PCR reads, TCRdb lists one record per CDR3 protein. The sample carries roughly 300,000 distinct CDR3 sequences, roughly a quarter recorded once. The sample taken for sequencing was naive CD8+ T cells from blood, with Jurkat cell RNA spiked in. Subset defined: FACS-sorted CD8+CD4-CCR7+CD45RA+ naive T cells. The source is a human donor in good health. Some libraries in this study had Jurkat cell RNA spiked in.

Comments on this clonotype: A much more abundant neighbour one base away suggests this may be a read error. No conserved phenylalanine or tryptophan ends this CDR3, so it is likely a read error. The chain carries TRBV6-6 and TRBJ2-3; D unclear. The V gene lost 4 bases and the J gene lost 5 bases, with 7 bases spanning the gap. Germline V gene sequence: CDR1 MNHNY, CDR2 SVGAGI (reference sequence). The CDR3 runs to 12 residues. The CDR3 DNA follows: TGTGCCAGCAGTTCACCCCGAGATACGCAGTATATT. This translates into CASSSPRDTQYI.

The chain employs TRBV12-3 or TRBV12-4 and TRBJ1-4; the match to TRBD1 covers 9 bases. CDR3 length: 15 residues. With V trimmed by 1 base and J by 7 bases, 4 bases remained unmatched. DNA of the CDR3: TGTGCCAGCAGTTTAGGGGGGACAGGGATTGAAAAACTGTTTTTT. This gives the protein CASSLGGTGIEKLFF.

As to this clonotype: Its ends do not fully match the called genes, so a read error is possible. CDR3 DNA sequence: TGCGCCAGCAGCCCTCCTAGCGGGGGGTTTACCACAGATACGCAGTGTTTT. Its protein is CASSPPSGGFTTDTQCF. The chain employs TRBV4-1 and TRBJ2-3; 11 bases are shared with TRBD2. The CDR3 is 17 residues long. Germline values: CDR1 MGHRA, CDR2 YSYEKL.

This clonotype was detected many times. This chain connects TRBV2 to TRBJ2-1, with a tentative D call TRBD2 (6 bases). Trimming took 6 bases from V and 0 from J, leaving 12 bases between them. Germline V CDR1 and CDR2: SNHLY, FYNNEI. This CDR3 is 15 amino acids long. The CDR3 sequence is CASRGDFSSYNEQFF. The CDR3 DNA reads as TGTGCCAGCAGGGGGGACTTTAGCTCCTACAATGAGCAGTTCTTC.

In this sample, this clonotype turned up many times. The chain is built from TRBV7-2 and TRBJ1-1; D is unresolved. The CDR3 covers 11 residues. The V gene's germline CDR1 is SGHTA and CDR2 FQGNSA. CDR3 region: CAEAMNTEAFF. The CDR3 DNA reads TGTGCAGAGGCGATGAACACTGAAGCTTTCTTT. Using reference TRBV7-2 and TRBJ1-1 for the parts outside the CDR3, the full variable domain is GAGVSQSPSNKVTEKGKDVELRCDPISGHTALYWYRQSLGQGLEFLIYFQGNSAPDKSGLPSDRFSAERTGGSVSTLTIQRTQQEDSAVYLCAEAMNTEAFFGQGTRLTVV.

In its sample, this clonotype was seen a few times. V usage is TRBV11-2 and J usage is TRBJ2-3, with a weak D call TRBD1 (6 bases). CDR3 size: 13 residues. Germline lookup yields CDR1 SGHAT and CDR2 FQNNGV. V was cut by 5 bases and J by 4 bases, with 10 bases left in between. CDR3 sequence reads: CASSPGVPDTQYF. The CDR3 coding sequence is TGTGCCAGCAGCCCAGGGGTCCCAGATACGCAGTATTTT.

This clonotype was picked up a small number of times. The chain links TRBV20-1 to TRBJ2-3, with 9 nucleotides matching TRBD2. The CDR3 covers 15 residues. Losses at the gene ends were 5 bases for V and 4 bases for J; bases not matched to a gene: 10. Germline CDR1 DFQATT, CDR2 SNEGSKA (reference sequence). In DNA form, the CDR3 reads TGCAGTGCTTCTAGCGGGAAGATCCTCCCAGATACGCAGTATTTT. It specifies CSASSGKILPDTQYF.

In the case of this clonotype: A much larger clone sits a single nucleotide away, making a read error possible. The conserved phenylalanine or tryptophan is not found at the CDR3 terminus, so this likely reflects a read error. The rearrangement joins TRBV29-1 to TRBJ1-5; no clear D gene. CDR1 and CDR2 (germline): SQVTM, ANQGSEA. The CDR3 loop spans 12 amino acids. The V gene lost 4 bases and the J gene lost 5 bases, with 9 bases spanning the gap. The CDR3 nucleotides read TGCAGCGTTGCCGGGGATGATCAGCCCCAGCATTAT. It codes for CSVAGDDQPQHY.

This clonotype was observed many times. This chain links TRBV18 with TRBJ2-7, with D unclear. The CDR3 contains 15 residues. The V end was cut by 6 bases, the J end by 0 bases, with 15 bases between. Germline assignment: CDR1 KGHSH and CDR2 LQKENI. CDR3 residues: CASSKGSLSSYEQYF. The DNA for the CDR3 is TGTGCCAGCTCGAAGGGCAGCCTGAGCTCCTACGAGCAGTACTTC.

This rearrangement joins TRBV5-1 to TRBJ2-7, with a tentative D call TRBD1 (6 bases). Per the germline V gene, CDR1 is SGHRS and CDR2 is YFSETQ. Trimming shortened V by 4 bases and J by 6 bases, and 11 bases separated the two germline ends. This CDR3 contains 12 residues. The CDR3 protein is CASSLDSPEQYF. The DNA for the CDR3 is TGCGCCAGCAGCCTGGACAGCCCCGAGCAGTACTTC.

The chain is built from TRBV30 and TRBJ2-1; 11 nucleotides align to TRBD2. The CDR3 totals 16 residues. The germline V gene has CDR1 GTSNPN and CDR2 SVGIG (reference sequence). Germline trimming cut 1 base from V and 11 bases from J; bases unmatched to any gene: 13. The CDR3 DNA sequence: TGTGCCTGGAGTGAAACGACTAGCGGGGTGACAATGAAGCAGTTCTTC. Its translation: CAWSETTSGVTMKQFF.

The DNA of the CDR3 is TGCGCCAGCAGCGGGTACCCCCCGCCAGGCGCAGATACGCAGTATTTT. This sequence encodes CASSGYPPPGADTQYF. The gene calls are TRBV4-1 and TRBJ2-3; D is unclear. Germline values: CDR1 MGHRA, CDR2 YSYEKL. The CDR3 consists of 16 residues. Between the trimmed V and J ends, which lost 5 bases and 4 bases, there was a span of 19 bases.

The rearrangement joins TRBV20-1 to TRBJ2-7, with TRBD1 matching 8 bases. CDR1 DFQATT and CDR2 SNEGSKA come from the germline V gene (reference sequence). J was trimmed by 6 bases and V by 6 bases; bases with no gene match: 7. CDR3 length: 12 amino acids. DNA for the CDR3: TGCAGTGCAGACGGGACAGGCCTCGAGCAGTACTTC. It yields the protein CSADGTGLEQYF.

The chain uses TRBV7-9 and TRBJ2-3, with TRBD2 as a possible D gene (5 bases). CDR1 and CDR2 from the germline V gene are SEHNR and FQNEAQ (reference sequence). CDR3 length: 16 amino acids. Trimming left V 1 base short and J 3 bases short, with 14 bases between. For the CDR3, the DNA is TGTGCCAGCAGCTTAGAGGAGGTCCGGAGGACAGATACGCAGTATTTT. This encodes CASSLEEVRRTDTQYF.

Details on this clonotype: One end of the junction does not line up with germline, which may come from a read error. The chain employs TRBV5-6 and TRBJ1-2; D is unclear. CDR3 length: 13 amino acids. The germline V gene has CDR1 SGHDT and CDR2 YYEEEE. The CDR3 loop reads CTSSSGVTEGYTF. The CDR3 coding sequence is TGTACCAGCAGCTCGGGCGTGACGGAAGGCTACACCTTC.

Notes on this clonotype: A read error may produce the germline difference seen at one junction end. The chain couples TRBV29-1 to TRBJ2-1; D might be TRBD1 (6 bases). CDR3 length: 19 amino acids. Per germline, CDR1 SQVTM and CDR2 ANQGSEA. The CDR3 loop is CSVTPTFRGTASSYSEQFF. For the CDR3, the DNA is TGCAGCGTTACGCCAACGTTCAGGGGTACAGCTAGCTCCTACAGTGAGCAGTTCTTC.

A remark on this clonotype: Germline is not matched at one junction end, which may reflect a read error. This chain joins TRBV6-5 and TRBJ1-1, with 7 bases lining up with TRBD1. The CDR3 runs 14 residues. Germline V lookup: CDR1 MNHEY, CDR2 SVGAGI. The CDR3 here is CASSFGTAHTEAFF. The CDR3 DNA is TGTGCCAGCAGTTTCGGGACAGCGCACACTGAAGCTTTCTTC.